The 8 T cell receptor beta chains below come from one sample, sequenced in a study of T cell changes during pregnancy in multiple sclerosis. The protocol was immunoSEQ multiplex PCR, while the TCRdb copy is restricted to in-frame clones and leaves out a portion. Of 50,000 to 65,000 clones listed, 80% to 95% were seen once; the top ten hold about 0.9%. The sequencing here drew on peripheral blood, taken in the first trimester of pregnancy. These receptors all stem from a female donor with multiple sclerosis, enrolled in a pregnancy study.

This chain uses TRBV19 with TRBJ2-1; 9 bases line up with TRBD1. The CDR3 runs 14 residues. Germline lookup yields CDR1 LNHDA and CDR2 SQIVND (reference sequence). V shed 8 bases, J shed 5 bases, and the junction held 7 bases outside the gene matches. CDR3 region: CASVTRQGDNEQFF. The CDR3 coding sequence is TGTGCCAGTGTCACGCGACAGGGGGACAATGAGCAGTTCTTC.

The V and J genes are TRBV2 and TRBJ2-5, with a possible D match to TRBD1 (5 bases). CDR1 SNHLY and CDR2 FYNNEI come from the germline V gene. Trimming removed 3 bases at V and 1 base at J, with 9 bases between. The CDR3 runs 14 residues. CDR3 amino acids: CASSEFDSQETQYF. The DNA for the CDR3 is TGTGCCAGCAGTGAGTTCGACAGCCAAGAGACCCAGTACTTC.

This chain uses TRBV6-1 with TRBJ2-7; possibly TRBD2 for D (6 bases). CDR3 length equals 13 residues. Trimming took 7 bases from V and 5 from J, leaving 15 bases between them. Germline V gene data show CDR1 as MNHNS and CDR2 as SASEGT. The CDR3 DNA follows: TGTGCCAGCAACCGGGGAAGGGAGGACGAGCAGTACTTC. It translates to CASNRGREDEQYF.

CDR3 loop: CASRRQGKLNTEAFF. CDR3 DNA sequence: TGTGCCAGCAGACGACAGGGGAAGCTGAACACTGAAGCTTTCTTT. The chain carries TRBV6-5 and TRBJ1-1; 8 bases agree with TRBD1. Germline trimming cut 6 bases from V and 0 bases from J; bases unmatched to any gene: 6. The CDR3 runs to 15 residues. In germline, CDR1 is MNHEY, CDR2 SVGAGI.

The genes are TRBV5-6 and TRBJ2-1; TRBD1 is a possible D gene (5 bases). Trimming stripped 4 bases from V and 10 bases from J, with 21 bases between. This CDR3 is built from 15 residues. In germline, CDR1 is SGHDT, CDR2 YYEEEE. The CDR3 here is CASSPTGSLRQEQFF. As DNA, the CDR3 is TGTGCCAGCAGCCCGACCGGGTCCCTAAGACAGGAGCAGTTCTTC.

The chain recombines TRBV6-6 with TRBJ2-5, with TRBD1 identical over 7 bases. CDR3 length: 15 amino acids. Trimming took 5 bases from V and 1 from J; bases not matched to a gene: 7. The V gene's germline CDR1 is MNHNY and CDR2 SVGAGI (reference sequence). The DNA of the CDR3 is TGTGCCAGCAGTCCGGGGACAGCCCCCCAAGAGACCCAGTACTTC. Its translation: CASSPGTAPQETQYF.

The CDR3 DNA sequence: TGTGCCATCAGTGCAGGGGATCAGCCCCAGCATTTT. This gives the protein CAISAGDQPQHF. This chain joins TRBV10-3 and TRBJ1-5; D might be TRBD1 (6 bases). Germline V gene sequence: CDR1 ENHRY, CDR2 SYGVKD. The V gene lost 4 bases and the J gene lost 5 bases, with 6 bases spanning the gap. There are 12 residues in the CDR3.

This clone was observed a handful of times. CDR3 coding DNA: TGTGCCAGCAGCTCGGATTTAGGGGGCGAATTTGACACCCTCCACTTT. It codes for CASSSDLGGEFDTLHF. The chain is built from TRBV5-6 and TRBJ1-6; 7 nucleotides agree with TRBD1. CDR3 length: 16 residues. CDR1 is SGHDT, CDR2 YYEEEE, per germline. Losses at the gene ends were 3 bases for V and 14 bases for J; bases not matched to a gene: 17.